One sample yielded the 14 T cell receptor beta chains listed below, sequenced in a study of cytomegalovirus exposure and HLA in healthy donors. The PCR had 60 Vbeta and 13 Jbeta primers. TCRdb's table, derived via immunoSEQ multiplex PCR, lists solely in-frame clones and lacks some. The data show around 150,000 clones, 70% to 85% seen once. The source material was PBMCs. Receptor source: a man aged 40-55 years in good health and CMV-seropositive.

The chain employs TRBV5-7 and TRBJ2-7; D perhaps matches TRBD1 (5 bases). TRBV5-7 is flagged as an ORF with uncertain function. The CDR3 has 15 amino acids. V was pared by 3 bases and J by 2 bases, with 15 bases between. Written as DNA, the CDR3 is TGTGCCAGCAGCTCACTTGACAGTGCCGCCTACGAGCAGTACTTC. Its translation: CASSSLDSAAYEQYF.

This chain links TRBV6-1 with TRBJ1-3; D not resolved. CDR3 size: 14 residues. V lost 0 bases and J 6 bases, leaving 9 bases between the germline ends. CDR1 is MNHNS and CDR2 is SASEGT in the germline V gene. The CDR3 sequence is CASSEARVLNTIYF. The DNA of the CDR3 is TGTGCCAGCAGTGAAGCAAGAGTATTAAACACCATATATTTT.

The genes are TRBV2 and TRBJ2-1, with D possibly matching TRBD1 (6 bases). The CDR3 sequence is 16 residues long. Germline CDR1 reads SNHLY; CDR2 reads FYNNEI. Trimming removed 5 bases from V and 0 bases from J, with 14 bases in between. In DNA, the CDR3 is TGTGCCAGCAGTTACTCAGGGGCCGTCTCCTACAATGAGCAGTTCTTC. Translated, it gives CASSYSGAVSYNEQFF.

Concerning this clone itself: Compared with germline, one end of the junction differs, possibly owing to a read error. The chain employs TRBV7-7 and TRBJ2-6, with TRBD1 matching over 8 bases. The length of the CDR3 is 16 residues. Germline V gene lookup returns CDR1 SSHAT and CDR2 FNYEAQ (reference sequence). The CDR3 sequence: CASSLGQGAGANVLTF. In nucleotides, the CDR3 is TGTGCTAGCAGCTTAGGACAGGGCGCTGGGGCCAACGTCCTGACTTTC.

This rearrangement joins TRBV7-9 to TRBJ2-6, with D hard to call. Germline V CDR1 and CDR2: SEHNR, FQNEAQ (reference sequence). This CDR3 has 14 amino acids. V lost 5 bases and J lost 0, with 5 bases in between. The DNA for the CDR3 is TGTGCCAGCAGCCCCAGCTCTGGGGCCAACGTCCTGACTTTC. Translating gives CASSPSSGANVLTF. Supplemented by reference TRBV7-9 and TRBJ2-6, the full variable domain reads DTGVSQNPRHKITKRGQNVTFRCDPISEHNRLYWYRQTLGQGPEFLTYFQNEAQLEKSRLLSDRFSAERPKGSFSTLEIQRTEQGDSAMYLCASSPSSGANVLTFGAGSRLTVL.

The chain links TRBV29-1 to TRBJ2-7; no definite D call. The CDR3 spans 13 residues. Trimming removed 4 bases at V and 1 base at J, with 11 bases between. CDR1 is SQVTM and CDR2 is ANQGSEA in the germline V gene. For the CDR3, the DNA is TGCAGCGTTGGCCCAGGTGGATCCTACGAGCAGTACTTC. This translates into CSVGPGGSYEQYF.

J is TRBJ2-5 and V is TRBV6-5; TRBD2 aligns across 11 bases. CDR1 is MNHEY and CDR2 is SVGAGI in the germline V gene. Germline trimming cut 2 bases from V and 3 bases from J; bases unmatched to any gene: 2. The CDR3 sequence is 15 residues long. Written as DNA, the CDR3 is TGTGCCAGCAGTTACCTACTAGCGGGGGAAGAGACCCAGTACTTC. Translating it yields CASSYLLAGEETQYF.

A note on this clone: Different DNA sequences within this sample yield the same CDR3. The rearrangement links TRBV13 to TRBJ1-1, with D tentatively TRBD1 (6 bases). The germline V gene encodes CDR1 PRHDT and CDR2 FYEKMQ (reference sequence). This CDR3 has 13 residues. With 3 bases removed from V and 5 bases from J, the gap between germline ends came to 10 bases. CDR3 in amino acids: CASSFRQDTEAFF. CDR3 sequence (DNA): TGTGCCAGCAGCTTCCGACAGGATACTGAAGCTTTCTTT.

CDR3 amino acids: CASRDLAETQYF. For the CDR3, the DNA is TGTGCCAGCAGGGATCTAGCGGAGACCCAGTACTTC. This chain links TRBV7-6 with TRBJ2-5, with D possibly TRBD2 on 6 matching bases. Germline CDR1 reads SGHVS; CDR2 reads FNYEAQ. Trimming shortened V by 6 bases and J by 5 bases, and 10 bases separated the two germline ends. The CDR3 consists of 12 residues.

V is TRBV5-1 and J is TRBJ1-1, with D maybe TRBD1 (5 bases). CDR3 size: 14 residues. The ends were cut back, 4 bases at V and 0 bases at J, with 10 bases in the middle. Germline V CDR1 and CDR2: SGHRS, YFSETQ. The CDR3 DNA is TGCGCCAGCAGCCTAGGGGCTGTGAACACTGAAGCTTTCTTT. Translating it yields CASSLGAVNTEAFF.

The chain combines TRBV13 with TRBJ2-7; D remains ambiguous. The CDR3 has 11 amino acids. CDR1 PRHDT and CDR2 FYEKMQ come from the germline V gene (reference sequence). V lost 5 bases and J lost 5, with 7 bases in between. The CDR3 sequence: CASSTRDEQYF. CDR3 nucleotide sequence: TGTGCCAGCAGCACCCGGGACGAGCAGTACTTC.

The V gene is TRBV6-5, the J gene TRBJ2-1, with D perhaps matching TRBD2 (6 bases). CDR1 and CDR2 (germline): MNHEY, SVGAGI. The CDR3 length is 16 residues. Trimming removed 0 bases from V and 7 bases from J, with 16 bases in between. CDR3 nucleotides: TGTGCCAGCAGTTACTCGACCGGGGAGGTCTTTAATGAGCAGTTCTTC. This translates into CASSYSTGEVFNEQFF.

The rearrangement uses TRBV7-3 and TRBJ2-2, with D tentatively TRBD2 (5 bases). The CDR3 covers 13 residues. Per germline, CDR1 SGHTA and CDR2 FQGTGA. Trimming cost V 5 bases and J 7 bases, with 11 bases left between them. DNA of the CDR3: TGTGCCAGCAGCCTACTAGAGGGCGGGGAGCTGTTTTTT. Its translation is CASSLLEGGELFF.

V usage is TRBV30 and J usage is TRBJ2-5, with TRBD2 identical over 10 bases. Losses at the gene ends were 2 bases for V and 4 bases for J; bases not matched to a gene: 7. From germline, CDR1 is GTSNPN and CDR2 SVGIG (reference sequence). The CDR3 spans 15 residues. CDR3 sequence reads: CAWSTAGGPRETQYF. The CDR3, as DNA: TGTGCCTGGAGTACAGCGGGGGGGCCGAGAGAGACCCAGTACTTC.